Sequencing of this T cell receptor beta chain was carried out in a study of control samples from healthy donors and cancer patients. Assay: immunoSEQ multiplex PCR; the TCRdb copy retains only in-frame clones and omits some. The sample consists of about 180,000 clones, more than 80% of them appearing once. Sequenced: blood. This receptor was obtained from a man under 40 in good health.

CDR3 region: CASSNGLALDNEQFF. DNA for the CDR3: TGTGCCAGCAGCAACGGACTAGCGCTGGACAATGAGCAGTTCTTC. The V call is TRBV5-6, the J call TRBJ2-1, with 9 bases lining up with TRBD2. V shed 4 bases, J shed 5 bases, and the junction held 7 bases outside the gene matches. Per the germline V gene, CDR1 is SGHDT and CDR2 is YYEEEE. The CDR3 is made up of 15 amino acids.